Sequencing of this T cell receptor beta chain was carried out in a study of radiotherapy plus CTLA-4 blockade in lung cancer. Each patient with chemo-refractory metastatic non-small-cell lung cancer was treated with focal radiation plus CTLA-4 blockade using ipilimumab. Points from the study as a whole: According to reports, early shifts in blood T cell clones, alongside interferon-beta, forecast response most accurately. TCR clones of tumor origin grew in blood after radiotherapy plus ipilimumab.

Here immunoSEQ multiplex PCR was the method, and the copy in TCRdb shows in-frame clones only, minus some. The sample lists about 80,000 clones; 84% were seen once. Comments on this clone: The antigen remains unidentified.

The origin of this receptor is a human donor with non-small cell lung cancer who had stable disease on radiotherapy plus ipilimumab. The sequenced sample was peripheral blood, obtained from a patient treated with radiotherapy plus ipilimumab.

The CDR3 DNA follows: TGTGCCAGCAGCGTAGGCGAGGGGGTTGGCTACACCTTC. Translating it yields CASSVGEGVGYTF. The rearrangement links TRBV9 to TRBJ1-2; perhaps TRBD1 as D (6 bases). CDR1 and CDR2 (germline): SGDLS, YYNGEE. The CDR3 is 13 residues long. Trimming left V 0 bases short and J 7 bases short, with 10 bases between.